The 10 T cell receptor beta chains below all came from one sample that was sequenced in a study of CD8 T cells in ankylosing spondylitis. TCRdb re-called the 5' RACE reads with MiXCR, one entry per CDR3 protein. This sample carries about 280,000 distinct CDR3 sequences, 20% of them seen once, and the ten largest clones take about 8.2%. The sample taken for sequencing was blood, either unsorted or a sorted T cell fraction (not recorded which). These receptors were taken from a male donor with ankylosing spondylitis or in good health (not recorded which).

The rearrangement links TRBV3-1 to TRBJ2-1, with 9 nucleotides matching TRBD2. CDR3 length: 15 residues. J was trimmed by 9 bases and V by 0 bases; bases with no gene match: 6. CDR1 is LGHDT and CDR2 is YNNKEL in the germline V gene (reference sequence). In nucleotides, the CDR3 is TGTGCCAGCAGCCAAGATGGCGGGAGGGCCGGTGAGCAGTTCTTC. It codes for CASSQDGGRAGEQFF.

This chain uses TRBV5-1 with TRBJ2-3, with a possible D match to TRBD2 (5 bases). Trimming took 0 bases from V and 6 from J, leaving 11 bases between them. From germline, CDR1 is SGHRS and CDR2 YFSETQ. The CDR3 sequence is 14 residues long. The CDR3 DNA sequence: TGCGCCAGCAGCTTGGTGGGGAGATTGGATACGCAGTATTTT. Translated: CASSLVGRLDTQYF.

In the case of this clonotype: A clone one base away is much larger, so this may be a read error. CDR3 in DNA: TGTGTCAGCAGGGCGGTAGATACGCAGTATTTT. This translates into CVSRAVDTQYF. The chain couples TRBV12-3 or TRBV12-4 to TRBJ2-3, with TRBD1 as a possible D gene (5 bases). The CDR3 sequence is 11 residues long.

This clonotype has a handful of counts. V is TRBV30 and J is TRBJ1-1; D is possibly TRBD1 (5 bases). This CDR3 has 13 amino acids. Germline loops: CDR1 GTSNPN, CDR2 SVGIG (reference sequence). V was shortened by 0 bases and J by 11 bases, with 16 bases between the two germline ends. The CDR3 reads CAWSVAHEGTAFF. CDR3 DNA sequence: TGTGCCTGGAGTGTAGCCCATGAGGGGACGGCTTTCTTT.

The J gene is TRBJ2-4, the V gene TRBV2, with 7 bases aligning to TRBD1. Germline assignment: CDR1 SNHLY and CDR2 FYNNEI. The CDR3 loop spans 15 amino acids. V lost 7 bases and J lost 2; bases outside the gene matches: 8. The CDR3 sequence: CASTGGRGTKNIQYF. CDR3 bases: TGTGCCAGCACCGGCGGCAGGGGGACCAAAAACATTCAGTACTTC.

CDR3 nucleotides: TGTGCCAGCAATTACCAGGAGAACACTGAAGCTTTCTTT. Translating gives CASNYQENTEAFF. The V gene is TRBV27, the J gene TRBJ1-1; D uncertain. From germline, CDR1 is MNHEY and CDR2 SMNVEV (reference sequence). The CDR3 length is 13 residues. V shed 7 bases and J shed 1 base, with 10 bases lying between them.

There are a few counts of this clonotype. CDR3 sequence (DNA): TGTGCCAGCAGCCAAGGGACTAGCCCAGGGGTTAGCTCCTACAATGAGCAGTTCTTC. Translation: CASSQGTSPGVSSYNEQFF. The chain joins TRBV4-2 to TRBJ2-1; TRBD2 matches 8 bases. The trim removed 1 base at V and 0 bases at J, leaving 11 bases unmatched. This CDR3 is 19 amino acids long. CDR1 is LGHNA and CDR2 is YNFKEQ in the germline V gene.

This clonotype was detected many times. This sequence joins TRBV20-1 and TRBJ2-5; 7 nucleotides line up with TRBD2. This CDR3 has 13 residues. Germline V gene lookup returns CDR1 DFQATT and CDR2 SNEGSKA (reference sequence). The trim removed 3 bases at V and 5 bases at J, leaving 6 bases unmatched. The CDR3 protein is CSASGREGETQYF. The CDR3 coding sequence is TGCAGTGCTAGCGGCAGGGAGGGGGAGACCCAGTACTTC.

This clonotype was counted between two and nine times. The rearrangement joins TRBV20-1 to TRBJ2-7, with a tentative D call TRBD1 (6 bases). Trimming left V 2 bases short and J 1 base short, with 9 bases between. The V gene's germline CDR1 is DFQATT and CDR2 SNEGSKA (reference sequence). The CDR3 runs 13 residues. This chain's CDR3 is CSARSGQSYEQYV. CDR3 in DNA: TGCAGTGCTAGATCCGGACAGTCCTACGAGCAGTACGTC.

This clonotype was counted between two and nine times. This chain uses TRBV25-1 with TRBJ2-2; D gene ambiguous. The V gene lost 1 base and the J gene lost 2 bases, with 8 bases spanning the gap. This CDR3 spans 15 amino acids. Germline V gene data show CDR1 as MGHDK and CDR2 as SYGVNS. CDR3: CASSEFGLNTGELFF. In DNA, the CDR3 is TGTGCCAGCAGTGAATTCGGGCTTAACACCGGGGAGCTGTTTTTT.